The clone carrying this TCR beta chain appeared a single time. Its antigen remains unidentified. Germline V gene sequence: CDR1 SQVTM, CDR2 ANQGSEA. The CDR3 runs 12 residues. The ends lost 7 bases at V and 6 bases at J; junction bases unmatched: 5. Regarding treatment: roughly 20 received Ad26.COV2.S at low or high dose, single or two shots; five or six received placebo; per-sample allocation not given. Repertoires come from day 63 after the first vaccine or placebo injection. These data are taken from a study of Ad26.COV2.S vaccination and SARS-CoV-2 variants. About the research overall: Doses of Ad26.COV2.S were injected into muscle once or twice, 56 days apart. Study results and caveats: In vaccinated individuals, spike-specific CD8+ and CD4+ T cell responses reportedly displayed substantial breadth.

TCRdb's copy holds only in-frame clones and misses some; the assay was immunoSEQ multiplex PCR. The repertoire holds hundreds of thousands of clones, with around 90% as singletons. The input for sequencing was peripheral blood, taken in a trial of Ad26.COV2.S vaccine versus placebo. The TCR sequence derives from a person between 18 and 60 years old who received the Ad26.COV2.S COVID-19 vaccine or a placebo. The chain uses TRBV29-1 and TRBJ2-3; 9 nucleotides match TRBD1. The CDR3 DNA reads TGCAGCGGGTGGACAGGGGCGGATACGCAGTATTTT. Translation gives CSGWTGADTQYF.